The 13 T cell receptor beta chains below were found in one sample sequenced in a study of breast tumors, draining lymph nodes, adjacent tissues. Axillary draining lymph nodes of breast cancer patients supplied the node samples. One entry per CDR3 protein results from TCRdb running MiXCR on the multiplex PCR reads. The sample carries approximately 130,000 distinct CDR3 sequences, approximately 22% recorded once. Specimen: axillary lymph node tissue. These receptors were obtained from a female donor with breast cancer. Some clones in this sample may be carry-over from other donors' samples.

This clonotype was found many times. The rearrangement joins TRBV19 to TRBJ2-7; TRBD2 aligns across 16 bases. The CDR3 consists of 16 residues. The J segment lost 2 bases and the V segment lost 5 bases, leaving 3 bases of the junction unmatched. Germline V CDR1 and CDR2: LNHDA, SQIVND (reference sequence). The CDR3 sequence: CASSAGLAGGPYEQYF. The CDR3 coding sequence is TGTGCCAGTAGTGCGGGACTAGCGGGAGGGCCCTACGAGCAGTACTTC.

This clonotype was observed many times. The rearrangement uses TRBV18 and TRBJ1-3; D unclear. The CDR3 runs to 14 residues. The germline gives CDR1 KGHSH, CDR2 LQKENI. With 3 bases removed from V and 0 bases from J, the gap between germline ends came to 6 bases. The CDR3 here is CASSPGSSGNTIYF. Written as DNA, the CDR3 is TGTGCCAGCTCACCCGGAAGCTCTGGAAACACCATATATTTT.

This chain uses TRBV30 with TRBJ1-5; 8 bases are a match to TRBD1. Germline assignment: CDR1 GTSNPN and CDR2 SVGIG (reference sequence). CDR3 length: 14 amino acids. V lost 3 bases to trimming and J lost 7 bases; unmatched junction nucleotides: 8. The CDR3 sequence: CAWSTSGGGQPQHF. The CDR3 DNA follows: TGTGCCTGGAGCACCTCAGGGGGCGGGCAGCCCCAGCATTTT.

This clonotype came up many times. The rearrangement uses TRBV7-3 and TRBJ2-2; D is undetermined. The CDR3 runs 12 residues. The germline V gene has CDR1 SGHTA and CDR2 FQGTGA. Trimming removed 5 bases at V and 5 bases at J, with 6 bases between. CDR3 sequence: CASSQSTGELFF. The CDR3 DNA sequence: TGTGCCAGCAGCCAATCAACCGGGGAGCTGTTTTTT. Variable domain in full (rest from reference TRBV7-3 and TRBJ2-2): GAGVSQTPSNKVTEKGKYVELRCDPISGHTALYWYRQSLGQGPEFLIYFQGTGAADDSGLPNDRFFAVRPEGSVSTLKIQRTERGDSAVYLCASSQSTGELFFGEGSRLTVL.

At least ten counts were recorded for this clonotype. A read error may produce the germline difference seen at one junction end. The V call is TRBV2, the J call TRBJ2-7; TRBD2 matches at 9 bases. Per germline, CDR1 SNHLY and CDR2 FYNNEI. CDR3 length: 13 residues. DNA for the CDR3: TGTGCCCGCGGGGGGGACTTCTCCTACGAGCAATACTTC. This encodes CARGGDFSYEQYF. Drawing the rest from reference TRBV2 and TRBJ2-7, the complete variable domain is EPEVTQTPSHQVTQMGQEVILRCVPISNHLYFYWYRQILGQKVEFLVSFYNNEISEKSEIFDDQFSVERPDGSNFTLKIRSTKLEDSAMYFCARGGDFSYEQYFGPGTRLTVT.

In this sample, this clonotype turned up many times. This sequence joins TRBV5-5 and TRBJ2-7; possibly TRBD1 or TRBD2 for D (6 bases each). CDR3 length: 14 amino acids. The V and J ends lost 1 base and 7 bases respectively, with 15 bases between them. CDR1 is SGHKS and CDR2 is YYEKEE in the germline V gene (reference sequence). DNA for the CDR3: TGTGCCAGCAGCTTGAGTGGGGGGCCTGGGGAGCAGTACTTC. It translates to CASSLSGGPGEQYF. The whole variable domain, remainder taken from reference TRBV5-5 and TRBJ2-7, is DAGVTQSPTHLIKTRGQQVTLRCSPISGHKSVSWYQQVLGQGPQFIFQYYEKEERGRGNFPDRFSARQFPNYSSELNVNALLLGDSALYLCASSLSGGPGEQYFGPGTRLTVT.

On this clonotype itself: A read error is likely, as this CDR3 ends without the conserved phenylalanine or tryptophan. The genes are TRBV19 and TRBJ1-6, with D possibly being TRBD1 (6 bases). This CDR3 has 13 residues. CDR1 LNHDA and CDR2 SQIVND come from the germline V gene (reference sequence). Trimming pared 11 bases from V and 9 bases from J, leaving 17 bases between. CDR3 region: CASKGVEVSPLHL. CDR3 bases: TGTGCCTCTAAGGGGGTCGAGGTTTCACCCCTCCACCTT.

This clonotype came up a few times. The rearrangement uses TRBV5-1 and TRBJ2-6; 12 nucleotides match TRBD1. The CDR3 has 19 amino acids. V was pared by 0 bases and J by 1 base, with 5 bases of the junction left unmatched. CDR1 is SGHRS, CDR2 YFSETQ, per germline. The CDR3 nucleotides are TGCGCCAGCAGCTTGGCCGGGACAGGGGGCGCATCTGGGGCCAACGTCCTGACTTTC. This translates into CASSLAGTGGASGANVLTF.

This clonotype was found many times. This chain uses TRBV2 with TRBJ1-5; D is unclear. Germline loops: CDR1 SNHLY, CDR2 FYNNEI. Trimming took off 6 bases at V and 8 bases at J, with 14 bases between the two ends. The CDR3 totals 13 residues. This chain's CDR3 is CASSQYQSEPQHF. DNA of the CDR3: TGTGCCAGCAGCCAATACCAATCAGAGCCCCAGCATTTT.

This clonotype was recorded a few times. The V gene is TRBV11-2, the J gene TRBJ2-2, with TRBD2 as a possible D gene (5 bases). Trimming took 3 bases from V and 6 from J, leaving 11 bases between them. This CDR3 spans 14 amino acids. The germline V gene encodes CDR1 SGHAT and CDR2 FQNNGV. The CDR3 loop reads CASSFTSFSGELFF. DNA for the CDR3: TGTGCCAGCAGCTTCACTAGTTTTTCCGGGGAGCTGTTTTTT.

This clonotype appeared a few times. With a much larger clone just one base away, this may be a read error. This chain joins TRBV4-2 and TRBJ2-3; 7 bases map to TRBD1. V was clipped by 4 bases and J by 3 bases; unmatched bases: 10. Germline V gene data show CDR1 as LGHNA and CDR2 as YNFKEQ. The CDR3 sequence is 16 residues long. As DNA, the CDR3 is TGTGCCAGCAGCCGTAAGGACAGGATGGGGACAGATACGCAGTATTTT. Encoded protein: CASSRKDRMGTDTQYF.

In its sample, this clonotype was seen many times. The J gene is TRBJ2-7, the V gene TRBV10-3; D perhaps matches TRBD1 (6 bases). Germline CDR1 reads ENHRY; CDR2 reads SYGVKD. This CDR3 contains 14 residues. Trimming left V 3 bases short and J 3 bases short, with 12 bases between. The CDR3 loop is CAISDWTARYEQYF. CDR3 nucleotides: TGTGCCATCAGTGACTGGACAGCCCGCTACGAGCAGTACTTC.

This clonotype has at least ten counts. The chain has TRBV11-2 and TRBJ2-7; 8 bases line up with TRBD1. This CDR3 is 14 amino acids long. V was clipped by 0 bases and J by 4 bases; unmatched bases: 2. The V gene's germline CDR1 is SGHAT and CDR2 FQNNGV. CDR3 protein: CASSLDRGRYEQYF. CDR3 bases: TGTGCCAGCAGCTTAGACAGGGGGCGATACGAGCAGTACTTC.